The rows below give T cell receptor beta chains drawn from one sample of a study of molecular identifiers for immune sequencing clone quantification. One entry per CDR3 protein, called by TCRdb with MiXCR from the PCR reads. The sample holds about 510,000 distinct CDR3 sequences, roughly 26% seen once. Sequencing used naive CD8+ T cells from blood, with Jurkat cell RNA spiked in. The receptors originated from a human donor in good health. Some libraries in this study had Jurkat cell RNA spiked in. The CDR3 runs from the conserved cysteine through the conserved F or W. D genes are given only for firm matches. Size is stated for part of the rows, as once, few or many counts, or as a class when the clone is expanded.

clone size,J gene,V gene,D gene,CDR3 protein,CDR3 DNA
few,TRBJ2-7,TRBV9,TRBD1,CASSTGGGTYEQYF,TGTGCCAGCAGCACAGGGGGCGGGACCTACGAGCAGTACTTC
many,TRBJ2-7,TRBV27,.,CASSLGETYEQYF,TGCGCCAGCAGCTTGGGGGAGACCTACGAGCAGTACTTC
few,TRBJ2-3,TRBV7-9,TRBD2,CASSLVGGRGTDTQYF,TGTGCCAGCAGCTTAGTTGGCGGGAGGGGCACAGATACGCAGTATTTT
.,TRBJ2-2,TRBV29-1,TRBD2,CSGEGDDTGELFF,TGCAGCGGGGAGGGAGATGACACCGGGGAGCTGTTTTTT
.,TRBJ2-7,TRBV7-9,TRBD2,CARSSGGGGGPGYEQYF,TGTGCCCGCAGCTCGGGCGGGGGGGGGGGGCCCGGCTACGAGCAGTACTTC
many,TRBJ1-1,TRBV6-2/TRBV6-3,TRBD1,CASSRRQGMNTEAFF,TGTGCCAGCAGCAGAAGACAGGGAATGAACACTGAAGCTTTCTTT
.,TRBJ1-1,TRBV15,.,CATSIGGRNTEAFF,TGTGCCACCAGCATCGGTGGTCGGAACACTGAAGCTTTCTTT
.,TRBJ2-3,TRBV20-1,.,CSARAGGRGLNTDTQYF,TGCAGTGCTAGAGCAGGGGGGCGCGGGCTCAACACAGATACGCAGTATTTT
few,TRBJ2-1,TRBV11-1,.,CASSLAPDFPYNEQFF,TGTGCCAGCAGCTTAGCCCCCGACTTTCCCTACAATGAGCAGTTCTTC
.,TRBJ2-3,TRBV5-1,.,CASSLAEDASTDTQYF,TGCGCCAGCAGCTTGGCCGAGGACGCGAGCACAGATACGCAGTATTTT
many,TRBJ2-4,TRBV5-1,TRBD2,CASSSPMGGNIQYF,TGCGCCAGCAGCTCCCCGATGGGAGGGAACATTCAGTACTTC
few,TRBJ2-1,TRBV7-9,.,CASRPTPKDYQYNEQFF,TGTGCCAGCAGACCTACACCCAAGGACTACCAATACAATGAGCAGTTCTTC
.,TRBJ2-7,TRBV27,.,CASSSPSVRAGVLPYSYEQYF,TGTGCCAGCAGTTCCCCGTCGGTTCGGGCAGGGGTTCTCCCTTACTCCTACGAGCAGTACTTC
.,TRBJ2-1,TRBV11-2,.,CASSSPRTGVIYDEQFF,TGTGCCAGCAGCTCGCCTCGAACGGGGGTGATTTACGATGAGCAGTTCTTC
few,TRBJ2-1,TRBV7-2,.,CASSSITTYNEQFF,TGTGCCAGCAGCTCCATAACAACATACAATGAGCAGTTCTTC
few,TRBJ2-7,TRBV7-6,.,CASSSRALGSSYEQYF,TGTGCCAGCAGCTCCCGGGCCCTTGGGAGCTCCTACGAGCAGTACTTC
.,TRBJ2-7,TRBV7-9,.,CASSPPKDIFYEQYF,TGTGCCAGCAGCCCTCCTAAGGACATCTTCTACGAGCAGTACTTC
few,TRBJ1-1,TRBV25-1,.,CASSEFGEAFF,TGTGCCAGCAGTGAATTCGGTGAAGCTTTCTTT